This is a list of T cell receptor beta chains from one sample in a study of blood T cells in healthy people across ages. One entry per CDR3 protein, called by TCRdb with MiXCR from the 5' RACE reads. Among about 1.7 million distinct CDR3 sequences, roughly 27% were seen once, and the ten largest hold 7% to 9%. The source material was blood. The receptors derive from a woman in her thirties in good health. Each CDR3 is given with its conserved first and last residue. Fields, in order: D gene, clone size, J gene, V gene, CDR3 DNA, CDR3 protein. D genes are given only for firm matches. Not all rows give a size; the values are once, few, many and, for expanded clones, a class.

NA,many,TRBJ2-7,TRBV7-2,TGTGCCAGCAGCTACCGTCAAGAGCTGAGGAGCTCCTACGAGCAGTACTTC,CASSYRQELRSSYEQYF
NA,NA,TRBJ2-7,TRBV6-5,TGTGCCAGCAGGGCTGGGGGGGCGCGCGAGCAGTACTTC,CASRAGGAREQYF
NA,NA,TRBJ1-1,TRBV4-3,TGCGCCAGCAGCAAACAGATGAACACTGAAGCTTTCTTT,CASSKQMNTEAFF
NA,few,TRBJ2-1,TRBV20-1,TGCAGTGCTAGACCCCTCGTTGGAGGGGGGAAATACAATGAGCAGTTCTTC,CSARPLVGGGKYNEQFF
TRBD2,many,TRBJ2-3,TRBV7-2,TGTGCCAGCACCCTAACTAGCGGAGTCACAGATACGCAGTATTTT,CASTLTSGVTDTQYF
TRBD1,few,TRBJ1-5,TRBV10-2,TGCGCCAGCAGTCTGGCCCGGGACAGGGGTGGTCAGCCCCAGCATTTT,CASSLARDRGGQPQHF
TRBD1,few,TRBJ1-2,TRBV6-5,TGTGCCAGCAGTTACCAAAGGACAGGGGACTATGGCTACACCTTC,CASSYQRTGDYGYTF
NA,many,TRBJ2-5,TRBV5-1,TGCGCCAGCAGCTTGGGAGGGATTCAAGAGACCCAGTACTTC,CASSLGGIQETQYF
NA,NA,TRBJ2-1,TRBV6-2/TRBV6-3,TGTGCCAGCAGTTATTCGGGGGCGAGAGAGCAGTTCTTC,CASSYSGAREQFF
NA,NA,TRBJ2-1,TRBV30,TGTGCCTGGAGTGGGGCAGACAATGAGCAGTTCTTC,CAWSGADNEQFF
TRBD1,few,TRBJ2-5,TRBV11-2,TGTGCCAGCAGTTACCTCCGGGACAGCCGCAATGAGCAGTACTTC,CASSYLRDSRNEQYF
NA,NA,TRBJ2-3,TRBV11-2,TGTGCCAGCAGCTTAATTGGGGATAGCTTGCCTACGCAGTATTTT,CASSLIGDSLPTQYF
TRBD2,NA,TRBJ2-7,TRBV20-1,TGCAGTGGGGTACTAGCGGGGGCCGTTCCCTACGAGCAGTACTTC,CSGVLAGAVPYEQYF
TRBD1,NA,TRBJ2-7,TRBV25-1,TGTGCCAGCAGTGATCTAGGACAGGGGCTATACGAGCAGTACTTC,CASSDLGQGLYEQYF
NA,NA,TRBJ1-2,TRBV6-5,TGTGCCAGCAGTTACTCGCAGGCATCCTATGGCTACACCTTC,CASSYSQASYGYTF
NA,many,TRBJ2-7,TRBV29-1,TGCAGCGTTGACAGCCCCTACGAGCAGTACTTC,CSVDSPYEQYF
TRBD1,few,TRBJ1-2,TRBV3-1,TGTGCCAGCAGCCAAACCCGACAGGGACCGCCTTATGGCTACACCTTC,CASSQTRQGPPYGYTF
NA,few,TRBJ2-3,TRBV7-2,TGTGCCAGCAACTCCTGGGGCACAGATACGCAGTATTTT,CASNSWGTDTQYF
NA,many,TRBJ2-5,TRBV29-1,TGCAGCGGTGATGGGGAGACCCAGTACTTC,CSGDGETQYF
TRBD1,many,TRBJ1-2,TRBV7-3,TGTGCCAGCAGCCAAAATTCAGGGGGCGATGGCTACACCTTC,CASSQNSGGDGYTF
TRBD1,NA,TRBJ2-7,TRBV6-2/TRBV6-3,TGTGCCAGCATTGACCGGGACAGGGGCTACGAGCAGTACTTC,CASIDRDRGYEQYF
NA,few,TRBJ2-7,TRBV12-5,TGTGCTAGTGGTTTGGTCGGGACACCTAGCTCCTACGAGCAGTACTTC,CASGLVGTPSSYEQYF
NA,NA,TRBJ2-7,TRBV7-2,TGTGCCAGCAGCTTAGATAGGGGGAGTCTACACTACGAGCAGTACTTC,CASSLDRGSLHYEQYF
NA,NA,TRBJ1-2,TRBV28,TGTGCCAGCGGCCCGGGAAGCTGGGAGGATGGCTACACCTTC,CASGPGSWEDGYTF
NA,NA,TRBJ2-1,TRBV14,TGTGCCAGCAGCCAAGACAGAGGTGGCTGGGGGCGGGGAGAGACCCGGTTCTTC,CASSQDRGGWGRGETRFF
TRBD1,NA,TRBJ1-2,TRBV5-1,TGCGCCAGCAGAGAGGGGGCCCAGGAGGGCTACACCTTC,CASREGAQEGYTF
NA,NA,TRBJ1-6,TRBV12-3/TRBV12-4,TGTGCCAGCAGTTTAGGGGCCTCGAATTCACCCCTCCACTTT,CASSLGASNSPLHF
NA,NA,TRBJ1-6,TRBV20-1,TGCAGTGCTAGAGACGGGACATCTGATTCACCCCTCCACTTT,CSARDGTSDSPLHF
TRBD1,many,TRBJ2-7,TRBV20-1,TGCAGTGCCGGCAGGACAGGCTTCTCCTACGAGCAGTACTTC,CSAGRTGFSYEQYF
NA,many,TRBJ2-7,TRBV5-1,TGCGCCAGTACTGAAGGCTACGAGCAGTACTTC,CASTEGYEQYF
NA,many,TRBJ1-5,TRBV9,TGTGCCAGCAGTGGTGGGACAAGCAATCAGCCCCAGCATTTT,CASSGGTSNQPQHF
NA,few,TRBJ2-5,TRBV6-1,TGTGCCAGCAGTGAAGCGGGGACACAGACCCAGTACTTC,CASSEAGTQTQYF
TRBD2,few,TRBJ2-5,TRBV4-2,TGTGCCAGCAGCCAAGCGGGACTAGCGGGAAAGGAGGGGGAGACCCAGTACTTC,CASSQAGLAGKEGETQYF
NA,few,TRBJ1-4,TRBV4-1,TGCGCCAGCAGCCACGGAGCCTATGGGACGGGGGCAACTAATGAAAAACTGTTTTTT,CASSHGAYGTGATNEKLFF
NA,many,TRBJ2-1,TRBV28,TGTGCCAGCAGTTTGAGGGGGACTGAGCAGTTCTTC,CASSLRGTEQFF
NA,few,TRBJ1-2,TRBV9,TGTGCCAGCTCCGTGGGACACTCTGGCTACACCTTC,CASSVGHSGYTF
NA,few,TRBJ2-7,TRBV9,TGTGCCAGCAGCGTAGGTAGCAGAGACGAGCAGTACTTC,CASSVGSRDEQYF
TRBD2,many,TRBJ2-3,TRBV20-1,TGCAGTGCTAGGAGCCCTAGCGGGGGGGCGACAGATACGCAGTATTTT,CSARSPSGGATDTQYF
NA,NA,TRBJ2-3,TRBV7-3,TGTGCCAGCGCACCTCAGCGACCGGATACGCAGTATTTT,CASAPQRPDTQYF
NA,NA,TRBJ2-5,TRBV12-3/TRBV12-4,TGTGCCAGCAGATTTAGCAGAGGGGTACGGGAGACCCAGTACTTC,CASRFSRGVRETQYF
TRBD2,NA,TRBJ2-1,TRBV25-1,TGTGCCAGCAGTGATGGTTGGGGAGCCGGGACTAGCGGGTACAATGAGCAGTTCTTC,CASSDGWGAGTSGYNEQFF
TRBD2,few,TRBJ2-1,TRBV20-1,TGCAGTGTCACAGCGGGAGCTGGCAATGAGCAGTTCTTC,CSVTAGAGNEQFF
NA,few,TRBJ2-1,TRBV7-3,TGTGCCAGCAGCCCCGCGGTCGGGCGGGGGCCTCACAATGAGCAGTTCTTC,CASSPAVGRGPHNEQFF
NA,few,TRBJ1-5,TRBV20-1,TGCAGTGCTAGCCGGGACACCGATCAGCCCCAGCATTTT,CSASRDTDQPQHF
TRBD1,many,TRBJ2-7,TRBV6-2/TRBV6-3,TGTGCCAGCAGGATATGGACAGGGATGTACGAGCAGTACTTC,CASRIWTGMYEQYF
NA,few,TRBJ2-7,TRBV9,TGTGCCAGCAACGCGGGACCAGACTACGAGCAGTACTTC,CASNAGPDYEQYF
NA,NA,TRBJ1-5,TRBV4-2,TGTGCCAGCAGCCAAGATTCGGGGGGTATCGCAGGTCAGCCCCAGCATTTT,CASSQDSGGIAGQPQHF
TRBD1,few,TRBJ1-2,TRBV28,TGTGCCAGCAGTTTACTTATGGGACAGGGGGCTAGTGGCTACACCTTC,CASSLLMGQGASGYTF
TRBD1,NA,TRBJ2-1,TRBV25-1,TGTGCCAGCAGCCCCCGGGACAGGGGGCTGGGAGAGACCCAGTTCTTC,CASSPRDRGLGETQFF
TRBD2,few,TRBJ2-7,TRBV20-1,TGCAGCTGGGTAGCGGGAACTTTAAACGAGCAGTACTTC,CSWVAGTLNEQYF
TRBD1,NA,TRBJ2-2,TRBV6-5,TGTGCCAGCAAATGGGGACAGACGAACACCGGGGAGCTGTTTTTT,CASKWGQTNTGELFF
TRBD2,many,TRBJ2-7,TRBV28,TGTGCCAGCAGTAATGTAGCGGGGGGGTCCCTCTACGAGCAGTACTTC,CASSNVAGGSLYEQYF
NA,many,TRBJ2-7,TRBV20-1,TGCAGTGCTCCACTCAGCTCCTACGAGCAGTACTTC,CSAPLSSYEQYF
NA,few,TRBJ2-7,TRBV20-1,TGCAGTGCCCTGCCCGGGACTCCTACCTACGAGCAGTACTTC,CSALPGTPTYEQYF
NA,few,TRBJ2-5,TRBV3-1,TGTGCCAGCAGCCATGTACACCGTCAAGAGACCCAGTACTTC,CASSHVHRQETQYF
NA,NA,TRBJ1-1,TRBV18,TGTGCCAGCTCACCACAGGGTACAGATGAAGCTTTCTTT,CASSPQGTDEAFF
TRBD2,NA,TRBJ2-1,TRBV12-3/TRBV12-4,TGTGCCAGCAGTTCGGAGGGACTAGCGGTAAACAATGAGCAGTTCTTC,CASSSEGLAVNNEQFF
NA,few,TRBJ2-1,TRBV28,TGTGCCAGCAGTTTAGGGGGGCCGGCCAACAATGAGCAGTTCTTC,CASSLGGPANNEQFF
NA,NA,TRBJ2-5,TRBV18,TGTGCCAGCTCAGACTCAGTAAGCCAGCAGTACTTC,CASSDSVSQQYF
TRBD1,many,TRBJ1-5,TRBV27,TGTGCCAGCAGTTCTACAGGGGAAGCGAATCAGCCCCAGCATTTT,CASSSTGEANQPQHF